Listed below are T cell receptor beta chains from one sample, sequenced in a study of T cell responses to AZD1222 COVID-19 vaccine. The protocol was immunoSEQ multiplex PCR, while the TCRdb copy is restricted to in-frame clones and leaves out a portion. In the table there are approximately 110,000 clones, roughly 90% of which are singletons. The sample consisted of peripheral blood, taken on day 0 of AZD1222 vaccination. The receptors derive from an adult in good health. CDR3s leave out the opening cysteine and the closing phenylalanine or tryptophan.

v_call: TRBV6-5; j_call: TRBJ1-1; cdr3_aa: ASSYTEAF
v_call: TRBV14; j_call: TRBJ1-2; cdr3_aa: ASSHGQGPYGYT
v_call: TRBV11-2; j_call: TRBJ2-7; cdr3_aa: ASSLAGVSYEQY
v_call: TRBV6-5; j_call: TRBJ1-2; cdr3_aa: ASSYLNSPNYGYT
v_call: TRBV5-1; j_call: TRBJ2-1; cdr3_aa: ASNLGSQGKLAGSYNEQF
v_call: TRBV6-5; j_call: TRBJ1-4; cdr3_aa: ASSYSRGRGEKLF
v_call: TRBV15; j_call: TRBJ2-1; cdr3_aa: ATNPGWGRSEQF
v_call: TRBV29-1; j_call: TRBJ1-5; cdr3_aa: SVGDPRGNQPQH
v_call: TRBV11-2; j_call: TRBJ2-5; cdr3_aa: ASSLANGGETQY
v_call: TRBV18; j_call: TRBJ1-2; cdr3_aa: ASSPSGGVYGYT
v_call: TRBV2; j_call: TRBJ2-7; cdr3_aa: ASSHGQSYEQY
v_call: TRBV4-1; j_call: TRBJ1-4; cdr3_aa: ASSQERSAINEKLF
v_call: TRBV5-1; j_call: TRBJ2-2; cdr3_aa: ASSRAGELF
v_call: TRBV7-2; j_call: TRBJ1-5; cdr3_aa: ASSQGGRGDQPQH
v_call: TRBV11-3; j_call: TRBJ2-7; cdr3_aa: ASSLMRTSGEQY
v_call: TRBV6-2/TRBV6-3; j_call: TRBJ2-3; cdr3_aa: ASSQFSTDTQY
v_call: TRBV27; j_call: TRBJ2-7; cdr3_aa: ASSLPTSYEQY
v_call: TRBV5-1; j_call: TRBJ2-2; cdr3_aa: ASSLGDIGELF
v_call: TRBV27; j_call: TRBJ2-1; cdr3_aa: ASSLSGLADYNEQF
v_call: TRBV6-5; j_call: TRBJ2-2; cdr3_aa: ASRDRGHLGELF
v_call: TRBV30; j_call: TRBJ1-5; cdr3_aa: AWKGQGNQPQH
v_call: TRBV6-4; j_call: TRBJ2-5; cdr3_aa: ASCPFLAGVQETQY
v_call: TRBV6-5; j_call: TRBJ1-2; cdr3_aa: ASSYSRSRNYGYT
v_call: TRBV2; j_call: TRBJ1-2; cdr3_aa: ASNNRGGYT
v_call: TRBV7-9; j_call: TRBJ1-4; cdr3_aa: ASSVRGGGEKLF
v_call: TRBV10-3; j_call: TRBJ1-5; cdr3_aa: AISVDRDQPQH
v_call: TRBV7-3; j_call: TRBJ2-5; cdr3_aa: ASSSLGNGLQETQY
v_call: TRBV29-1; j_call: TRBJ2-7; cdr3_aa: SAYFRGEQY
v_call: TRBV9; j_call: TRBJ2-2; cdr3_aa: ASSVGASSSTGELF
v_call: TRBV4-2; j_call: TRBJ1-2; cdr3_aa: ASSPLGGSNGYT
v_call: TRBV18; j_call: TRBJ1-1; cdr3_aa: ASSPSQRGTEAF
v_call: TRBV24-1; j_call: TRBJ1-6; cdr3_aa: ATTAGAVYNSPLH
v_call: TRBV18; j_call: TRBJ1-3; cdr3_aa: ASSPNGPLSGNTIY
v_call: TRBV10-3; j_call: TRBJ2-7; cdr3_aa: AISREGSHEQY
v_call: TRBV14; j_call: TRBJ2-7; cdr3_aa: ASSPTGTGIYEQY
v_call: TRBV12-5; j_call: TRBJ1-2; cdr3_aa: ASGLTPGTRGYT
v_call: TRBV10-2; j_call: TRBJ2-7; cdr3_aa: ASGTTGFTDYEQY
v_call: TRBV5-5; j_call: TRBJ1-2; cdr3_aa: ASSLVQGSYAYT
v_call: TRBV4-2; j_call: TRBJ2-3; cdr3_aa: ASSGFGLATDTQY
v_call: TRBV5-1; j_call: TRBJ1-5; cdr3_aa: ASSDGAGAHQPQH
v_call: TRBV28; j_call: TRBJ1-5; cdr3_aa: ASKPGGGRDQPQH
v_call: TRBV10-3; j_call: TRBJ2-7; cdr3_aa: AISPRDDPYEQY
v_call: TRBV6-1; j_call: TRBJ2-3; cdr3_aa: ASSEQIQGATDTQY
v_call: TRBV30; j_call: TRBJ2-7; cdr3_aa: AWAGGEQY
v_call: TRBV7-9; j_call: TRBJ1-1; cdr3_aa: ASRWDTSEAF
v_call: TRBV11-3; j_call: TRBJ2-3; cdr3_aa: ASRQGPTDTQY
v_call: TRBV20-1; j_call: TRBJ2-7; cdr3_aa: SASQGGNEQY
v_call: TRBV11-3; j_call: TRBJ2-3; cdr3_aa: ASSSVGGDTQY
v_call: TRBV6-5; j_call: TRBJ1-5; cdr3_aa: ASSYEGNQPQH
v_call: TRBV11-3; j_call: TRBJ2-5; cdr3_aa: ASSLWGRRDQETQY
v_call: TRBV19; j_call: TRBJ1-4; cdr3_aa: ASKAIGDRGRAGTNEKLF
v_call: TRBV14; j_call: TRBJ2-5; cdr3_aa: ASSQPRGTRETQY
v_call: TRBV7-6; j_call: TRBJ2-1; cdr3_aa: ASSLFPVSANEQF
v_call: TRBV7-9; j_call: TRBJ2-2; cdr3_aa: ASSLAGPGELF
v_call: TRBV12-3/TRBV12-4; j_call: TRBJ1-2; cdr3_aa: ASSALKSSGYT
v_call: TRBV9; j_call: TRBJ1-1; cdr3_aa: ASSVSLMNTEAF